The 29 T cell receptor beta chains presented below share a single source sample, sequenced in a study of cytomegalovirus exposure and HLA in healthy donors. The PCR had 60 Vbeta and 13 Jbeta primers. Assay: immunoSEQ multiplex PCR; the TCRdb copy retains only in-frame clones and omits some. The listing records about 120,000 clones. Sequenced: PBMCs. These receptors came from a man in his forties or fifties in good health and CMV-seropositive.

The J gene is TRBJ1-4, the V gene TRBV5-1; weak D call: TRBD1 (6 bases). The V gene's germline CDR1 is SGHRS and CDR2 YFSETQ. The CDR3 is 14 amino acids. V gave up 1 base and J gave up 4 bases, with 8 bases separating them. The CDR3 DNA reads as TGCGCCAGCAGCTTGCAGGGGCATAATGAAAAACTGTTTTTT. Amino acids: CASSLQGHNEKLFF.

J is TRBJ2-1 and V is TRBV18; no definite D call. Germline lookup yields CDR1 KGHSH and CDR2 LQKENI. This CDR3 comprises 16 residues. Trimming stripped 2 bases from V and 0 bases from J, with 11 bases between. Here the CDR3 DNA reads TGTGCCAGCTCACCATATGCTCCGAGCTCCTACAATGAGCAGTTCTTC. This gives the protein CASSPYAPSSYNEQFF.

The chain recombines TRBV4-1 with TRBJ2-3; tentative D call: TRBD2 (5 bases). The ends were cut back, 0 bases at V and 2 bases at J, with 9 bases in the middle. Germline CDR1 reads MGHRA; CDR2 reads YSYEKL. The length of the CDR3 is 15 residues. The CDR3 spells CASSQDFGDTDTQYF. The DNA for the CDR3 is TGCGCCAGCAGCCAAGATTTCGGGGACACAGATACGCAGTATTTT.

The V call is TRBV28, the J call TRBJ2-5, with TRBD1 as a possible D gene (5 bases). Germline V gene sequence: CDR1 MDHEN, CDR2 SYDVKM. The V and J ends lost 7 bases and 2 bases respectively, with 14 bases between them. The CDR3 has 14 amino acids. The CDR3 coding sequence is TGTGCCAGCACCCCTCGACAGCCTCAAGAGACCCAGTACTTC. Residues: CASTPRQPQETQYF.

The chain has TRBV7-2 and TRBJ2-7; tentatively, D is TRBD2 (6 bases). V was cut by 6 bases and J by 2 bases, with 17 bases left in between. This CDR3 is built from 15 residues. Germline CDR1 and CDR2: SGHTA and FQGNSA. Written as DNA, the CDR3 is TGTGCCAGCAGGGAGGGGACGGGCGGGACCTACGAGCAGTACTTC. Its translation: CASREGTGGTYEQYF.

The rearrangement links TRBV18 to TRBJ2-1; maybe TRBD1 (5 bases). V gave up 11 bases and J gave up 7 bases, with 15 bases separating them. The germline V gene encodes CDR1 KGHSH and CDR2 LQKENI. This CDR3 contains 12 residues. CDR3: CAGSLNRNEQFF. The CDR3 DNA reads as TGTGCCGGATCACTAAACAGGAATGAGCAGTTCTTC.

V and J are TRBV19 and TRBJ2-7; 7 bases are shared with TRBD2. This CDR3 has 13 amino acids. V trimming: 4 bases; J trimming: 3 bases; junction bases outside the gene matches: 3. CDR1 LNHDA and CDR2 SQIVND come from the germline V gene (reference sequence). For the CDR3, the DNA is TGTGCCAGTAGTAGCGGGAGAAACTACGAGCAGTACTTC. This gives the protein CASSSGRNYEQYF.

V gene TRBV9 combines with J gene TRBJ1-6; D may be TRBD1 (6 bases). Trimming took off 0 bases at V and 9 bases at J, with 13 bases between the two ends. CDR1 and CDR2 from the germline V gene are SGDLS and YYNGEE. The CDR3 covers 15 residues. CDR3 DNA: TGTGCCAGCAGCGTAGGCGAGACAGGAGTTTCACCCCTCCACTTT. Its translation: CASSVGETGVSPLHF.

The genes are TRBV29-1 and TRBJ1-1; possible D gene TRBD1, 5 bases. The germline CDR1 and CDR2 sequences are SQVTM and ANQGSEA. V was trimmed by 7 bases and J by 1 base, leaving 13 bases between them. This CDR3 has 13 residues. The CDR3 coding sequence is TGCAGCGCTAAGGACATCAAGAACACTGAAGCTTTCTTT. Its protein product is CSAKDIKNTEAFF.

This chain links TRBV4-1 with TRBJ1-1; D uncertain. Germline-derived CDR1 and CDR2 are MGHRA and YSYEKL. The V end lost 0 bases, the J end lost 11 bases, and 10 bases lay between the germline ends. The CDR3 sequence is 12 residues long. CDR3 DNA: TGCGCCAGCAGCCAAGAAACAATGCCGGCTTTCTTT. Protein sequence: CASSQETMPAFF.

V and J are TRBV19 and TRBJ1-2; tentative D call: TRBD1 (6 bases). V was cut by 7 bases and J by 4 bases, with 10 bases left in between. The CDR3 covers 12 residues. Germline V gene sequence: CDR1 LNHDA, CDR2 SQIVND (reference sequence). CDR3 protein: CASNRDGYGYTF. The DNA for the CDR3 is TGTGCCAGTAACAGGGATGGCTATGGCTACACCTTC.

The rearrangement links TRBV5-6 to TRBJ2-5, with D possibly TRBD2 on 6 matching bases. Germline V lookup: CDR1 SGHDT, CDR2 YYEEEE. This CDR3 is built from 14 residues. The ends were cut back, 0 bases at V and 7 bases at J, with 13 bases in the middle. CDR3: CASSLDTSYGTQYF. CDR3 in DNA: TGTGCCAGCAGCTTGGACACTAGCTACGGGACCCAGTACTTC.

In DNA, the CDR3 is TGTGCCAGCAGTTACTCGTGGACTAGCGGACAGGATACGCAGTATTTT. Translating gives CASSYSWTSGQDTQYF. The rearrangement joins TRBV6-5 to TRBJ2-3, with 10 bases that match TRBD2. Per the germline V gene, CDR1 is MNHEY and CDR2 is SVGAGI. V shed 0 bases and J 6 bases; nucleotides not matched to a gene: 6. The CDR3 is 16 amino acids.

The chain is built from TRBV5-1 and TRBJ2-3, with no clear D. The CDR3 sequence is 15 residues long. Per the germline V gene, CDR1 is SGHRS and CDR2 is YFSETQ. V was pared by 0 bases and J by 6 bases, with 14 bases between. Here the CDR3 reads CASSLDTLLGDTQYF. The CDR3 DNA reads as TGCGCCAGCAGCTTGGACACCCTCCTAGGTGATACGCAGTATTTT.

The rearrangement links TRBV19 to TRBJ2-1; the D gene is possibly TRBD2 (6 bases). Germline values: CDR1 LNHDA, CDR2 SQIVND (reference sequence). Trimming took 5 bases from V and 6 from J, leaving 17 bases between them. The CDR3 is 15 residues long. In DNA, the CDR3 is TGTGCCAGTAGTTCGCAGCCCGGGGGTGGCAATGAGCAGTTCTTC. It encodes CASSSQPGGGNEQFF.

This chain joins TRBV5-1 and TRBJ1-4, with D possibly TRBD1 on 6 matching bases. The V and J ends lost 2 bases and 5 bases respectively, with 13 bases between them. The length of the CDR3 is 15 residues. Germline V gives CDR1 SGHRS, CDR2 YFSETQ. CDR3 sequence (DNA): TGCGCCAGCAGCTTACAACAGGGTGGAAATGAAAAACTGTTTTTT. It is translated as CASSLQQGGNEKLFF.

This chain joins TRBV11-2 and TRBJ2-5; D is possibly TRBD1 (5 bases). With 3 bases removed from V and 4 bases from J, the gap between germline ends came to 15 bases. Germline assignment: CDR1 SGHAT and CDR2 FQNNGV. This CDR3 contains 15 residues. The CDR3 loop reads CASSFPAGPRETQYF. The CDR3 nucleotides are TGTGCCAGCAGCTTCCCCGCAGGGCCCCGAGAGACCCAGTACTTC.

The chain is built from TRBV27 and TRBJ2-3; a weak D match, TRBD2 (6 bases). The germline V and J ends were trimmed by 5 bases and 4 bases, with 13 bases remaining between them. The CDR3 consists of 14 residues. Looked up from germline, CDR1 is MNHEY and CDR2 is SMNVEV (reference sequence). In nucleotides, the CDR3 is TGTGCCAGCAGTCGGGGGTCCGGAGCAGATACGCAGTATTTT. Translation: CASSRGSGADTQYF.

The rearrangement uses TRBV6-4 and TRBJ2-2; 7 nucleotides align to TRBD2. Trimming cost V 6 bases and J 1 base; bases outside gene matches: 2. The germline CDR1 and CDR2 sequences are MRHNA and SNTAGT. The CDR3 spans 14 residues. DNA of the CDR3: TGTGCCAGCAGAGCTAGCGGGAACACCGGGGAGCTGTTTTTT. Its translation: CASRASGNTGELFF.

The chain recombines TRBV23-1 with TRBJ2-7; D possibly corresponds to TRBD1 (6 bases). TRBV23-1 is an open reading frame whose function is uncertain. V shed 3 bases and J shed 5 bases, with 8 bases lying between them. The CDR3 totals 12 residues. The CDR3, as DNA: TGCGCCAGCAGTCATTACAGGGACGAGCAGTACTTC. It specifies CASSHYRDEQYF.

The chain joins TRBV18 to TRBJ2-7; 8 bases match TRBD1. J gave up 1 base and V 6 bases, and 2 bases lay outside the gene matches. Germline CDR1 is KGHSH and CDR2 is LQKENI. The CDR3 runs to 13 residues. For the CDR3, the DNA is TGTGCCAGCTCGAGGGACAGGTCCTACGAGCAGTACTTC. Residues: CASSRDRSYEQYF.

The rearrangement joins TRBV7-8 to TRBJ1-1; 9 nucleotides agree with TRBD1. Germline lookup yields CDR1 SGHVS and CDR2 FQNEAQ. J lost 9 bases, V lost 6 bases, and 8 bases had no gene match. This CDR3 is 13 amino acids long. This chain's CDR3 is CASSLRQGVKAFF. CDR3 sequence (DNA): TGTGCCAGCAGTTTAAGACAGGGGGTTAAAGCTTTCTTT.

This chain joins TRBV15 and TRBJ2-1; unclear D gene. Per the germline V gene, CDR1 is LNHNV and CDR2 is YYDKDF (reference sequence). V was cut by 0 bases and J by 7 bases, with 4 bases left in between. This CDR3 spans 12 amino acids. In DNA form, the CDR3 reads TGTGCCACCAGCAGAGAGACAAATGAGCAGTTCTTC. This translates into CATSRETNEQFF.

This chain connects TRBV7-2 to TRBJ1-4, with unresolved D. Germline V CDR1 and CDR2: SGHTA, FQGNSA. The ends were cut back, 5 bases at V and 14 bases at J, with 21 bases in the middle. This CDR3 is built from 14 residues. CDR3 sequence (DNA): TGTGCCAGCAGCCCGACAAGTGATATGAAAATTCTGTTTTTT. Amino acids: CASSPTSDMKILFF.

The V gene is TRBV5-1, the J gene TRBJ2-7, with 8 bases identical to TRBD2. Germline CDR1 and CDR2: SGHRS and YFSETQ. This CDR3 has 19 amino acids. Unmatched junction bases numbered 17, after V lost 0 bases and J lost 3 bases. The CDR3 nucleotides are TGCGCCAGCAGCTTGGAGGTTACGGGGGGGGGTAATTACAACTACGAGCAGTACTTC. This encodes CASSLEVTGGGNYNYEQYF.

J is TRBJ1-2 and V is TRBV5-1; 10 bases align to TRBD1. Looked up from germline, CDR1 is SGHRS and CDR2 is YFSETQ. The CDR3 consists of 14 residues. Trimming took 4 bases from V and 6 from J; bases not matched to a gene: 6. CDR3 region: CASSQGTGADGYTF. The DNA for the CDR3 is TGCGCCAGCAGCCAAGGGACAGGGGCGGATGGCTACACCTTC.

The gene calls are TRBV27 and TRBJ2-7, with 8 bases lining up with TRBD1. V was clipped by 0 bases and J by 4 bases; unmatched bases: 8. CDR1 and CDR2 from the germline V gene are MNHEY and SMNVEV (reference sequence). The CDR3 is 16 amino acids. CDR3 residues: CASSLSGRDRGYEQYF. The CDR3 region has the DNA TGTGCCAGCAGTTTATCTGGTAGAGACAGGGGATACGAGCAGTACTTC.

CDR3 region: CASSLFQGLTYEQYF. The CDR3 region has the DNA TGTGCCAGCAGTTTATTTCAGGGGTTAACCTACGAGCAGTACTTC. J is TRBJ2-5 and V is TRBV27; D perhaps matches TRBD1 (6 bases). Near its end, the DNA agrees better with TRBJ2-7, so the J call may be wrong. The germline V gene has CDR1 MNHEY and CDR2 SMNVEV (reference sequence). This CDR3 contains 15 residues.

This chain links TRBV5-1 with TRBJ1-1, with D tentatively TRBD1 (6 bases). The CDR3 is made up of 15 amino acids. Germline CDR1 SGHRS, CDR2 YFSETQ. The germline V and J ends were trimmed by 1 base and 6 bases, with 16 bases remaining between them. The CDR3 DNA sequence: TGCGCCAGCAGCTTGTTGTCTACAACAGGGTCTGAAGCTTTCTTT. Residues: CASSLLSTTGSEAFF.